Listed below are T cell receptor beta chains from one sample, sequenced in a study of blood T cell repertoires in COVID-19. This table comes from immunoSEQ multiplex PCR, and its TCRdb copy is limited to in-frame clones, with some not included. The sample lists 270,000 or so clones, approximately 81% occurring once. The sequenced material came from peripheral blood. These receptor sequences come from a woman in her late teens or twenties with acute or convalescent COVID-19. CDR3s include the opening cysteine and the closing phenylalanine or tryptophan. The order of the fields is D gene, J gene, V gene, CDR3 protein. The D gene is left open where the match is weak.

TRBD1,TRBJ1-2,TRBV6-5,CASSYFGQGIYGYTF
.,TRBJ2-1,TRBV9,CASSVTGTYNEQFF
.,TRBJ1-2,TRBV30,CAWSAYIGSSGRVLQPDNYGYTF
TRBD2,TRBJ2-3,TRBV12-3/TRBV12-4,CASGGLYTDTQYF
TRBD2,TRBJ2-1,TRBV7-8,CASSLVSGGYNEQFF
.,TRBJ2-7,TRBV18,CASSPGERYEQYF
TRBD2,TRBJ2-2,TRBV4-1,CASNRGDLNTGELFF
TRBD1,TRBJ1-1,TRBV6-5,CASRPGQLNTEAFF
.,TRBJ2-1,TRBV6-2/TRBV6-3,CASSYGQTYNEQFF
TRBD2,TRBJ2-2,TRBV19,CASSPGLGGGELFF
TRBD1,TRBJ2-5,TRBV16,CASSQWDSEEETQYF
.,TRBJ1-2,TRBV15,CATSRDHEEVYGYTF